The 2 T cell receptor beta chains listed next were all sequenced from one sample in a study of Graves' ophthalmopathy and Graves' hyperthyroidism. RNA transcripts were the source from which TCR beta CDR3 regions were amplified. In the first round, RT-PCR was carried out with HTBI primers, and a multiplex PCR formed the second round. TCRdb recomputed calls from the multiplex PCR reads with MiXCR, one row per CDR3 protein. The top ten hold 2.4% of the sample, which has some 350,000 distinct CDR3 sequences, roughly a sixth seen once. Sequenced: peripheral blood. The receptor source for this set is an adult woman with stable Graves' hyperthyroidism.

In this sample, this clonotype turned up a few times. The gene calls are TRBV6-1 and TRBJ1-6; a weak D match, TRBD1 (5 bases). CDR3 length: 15 residues. Trimming took 2 bases from V and 10 from J, leaving 15 bases between them. The germline V gene encodes CDR1 MNHNS and CDR2 SASEGT. The CDR3 nucleotides are TGTGCCAGCAGTGAACCCAGGGACGGGTTCTCACCCCTCCACTTT. As protein: CASSEPRDGFSPLHF.

The table lists this clonotype with many counts. The chain combines TRBV5-1 with TRBJ2-7, with 7 positions matching TRBD1. V shed 0 bases and J 5 bases; nucleotides not matched to a gene: 2. Per germline, CDR1 SGHRS and CDR2 YFSETQ. There are 13 residues in the CDR3. In DNA form, the CDR3 reads TGCGCCAGCAGCTTGGCAGGGGGACACGAGCAGTACTTC. It encodes CASSLAGGHEQYF.